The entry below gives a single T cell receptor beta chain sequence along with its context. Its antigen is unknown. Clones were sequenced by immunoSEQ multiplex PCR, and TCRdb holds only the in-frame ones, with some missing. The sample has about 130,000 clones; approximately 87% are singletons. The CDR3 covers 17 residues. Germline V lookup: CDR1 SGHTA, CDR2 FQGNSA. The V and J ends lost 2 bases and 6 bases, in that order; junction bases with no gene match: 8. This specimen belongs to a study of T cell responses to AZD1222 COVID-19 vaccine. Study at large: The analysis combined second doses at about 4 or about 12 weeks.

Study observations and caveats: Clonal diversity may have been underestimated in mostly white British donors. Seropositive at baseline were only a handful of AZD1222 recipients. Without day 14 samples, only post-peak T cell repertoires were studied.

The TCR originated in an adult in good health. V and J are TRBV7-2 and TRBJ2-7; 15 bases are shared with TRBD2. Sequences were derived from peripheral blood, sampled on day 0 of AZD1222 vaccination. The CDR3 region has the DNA TGTGCCAGCAGCTTAATCTCTGGACTAGCGGGAGGGGGCGAGCAGTACTTC. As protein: CASSLISGLAGGGEQYF.